This T cell receptor (beta chain) stems from a study of blood T cell repertoires in COVID-19. The method was immunoSEQ multiplex PCR; TCRdb's version includes in-frame clones alone and lacks a portion of them. The repertoire consists of over 400,000 clones, with 80% to 90% occurring once and the leading ten covering approximately 2.9%. The sequence was collected from a human donor in a cohort sampled during active COVID-19. Sequencing was performed on peripheral blood.

The CDR3 coding sequence is TGTGCCAGTAGTATTAGCGGGAGTCTCTACAATGAGCAGTTCTTC. Amino acids: CASSISGSLYNEQFF. The chain uses TRBV19 and TRBJ2-1; 9 bases agree with TRBD2. V shed 3 bases and J 3 bases; nucleotides not matched to a gene: 3. Germline CDR1 reads LNHDA; CDR2 reads SQIVND (reference sequence). The CDR3 runs 15 residues.